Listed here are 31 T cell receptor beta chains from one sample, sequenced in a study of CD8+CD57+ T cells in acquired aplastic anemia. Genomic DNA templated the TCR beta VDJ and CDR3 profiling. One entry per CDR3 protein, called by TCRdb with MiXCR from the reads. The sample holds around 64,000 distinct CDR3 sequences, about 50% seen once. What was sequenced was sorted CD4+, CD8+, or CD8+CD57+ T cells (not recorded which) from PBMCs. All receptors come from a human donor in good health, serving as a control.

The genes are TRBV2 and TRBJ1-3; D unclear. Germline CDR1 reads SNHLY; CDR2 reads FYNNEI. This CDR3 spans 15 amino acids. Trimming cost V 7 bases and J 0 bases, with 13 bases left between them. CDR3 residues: CASIGGSSSGNTIYF. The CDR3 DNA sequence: TGTGCCAGCATAGGTGGCAGCAGCTCTGGAAACACCATATATTTT.

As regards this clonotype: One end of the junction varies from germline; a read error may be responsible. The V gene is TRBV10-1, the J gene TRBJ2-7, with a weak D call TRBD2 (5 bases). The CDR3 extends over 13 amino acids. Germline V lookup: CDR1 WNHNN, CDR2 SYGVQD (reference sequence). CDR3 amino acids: CASMVGGSYGQYF. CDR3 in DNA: TGCGCCAGCATGGTCGGTGGGAGTTACGGGCAGTACTTC.

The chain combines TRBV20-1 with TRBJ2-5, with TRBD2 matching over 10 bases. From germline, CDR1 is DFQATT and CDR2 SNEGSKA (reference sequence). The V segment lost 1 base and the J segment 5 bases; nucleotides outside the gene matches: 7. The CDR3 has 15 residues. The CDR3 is CSARALAGVGETQYF. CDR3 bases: TGCAGTGCTAGAGCTCTAGCGGGGGTCGGGGAGACCCAGTACTTC.

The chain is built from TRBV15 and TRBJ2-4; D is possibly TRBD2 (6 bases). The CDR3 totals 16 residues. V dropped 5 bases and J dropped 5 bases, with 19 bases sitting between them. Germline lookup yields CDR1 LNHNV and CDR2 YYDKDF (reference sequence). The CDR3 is CATSPRRGGTQNIQYF. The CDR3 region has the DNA TGTGCCACCAGCCCACGACGAGGTGGGACTCAAAACATTCAGTACTTC.

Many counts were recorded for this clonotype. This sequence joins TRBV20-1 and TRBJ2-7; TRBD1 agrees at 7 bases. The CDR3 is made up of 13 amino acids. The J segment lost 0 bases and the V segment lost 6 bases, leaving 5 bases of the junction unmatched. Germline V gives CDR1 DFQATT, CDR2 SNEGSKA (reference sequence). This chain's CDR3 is CSAQTGISYEQYF. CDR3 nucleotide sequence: TGCAGTGCCCAGACAGGGATCTCCTACGAGCAGTACTTC.

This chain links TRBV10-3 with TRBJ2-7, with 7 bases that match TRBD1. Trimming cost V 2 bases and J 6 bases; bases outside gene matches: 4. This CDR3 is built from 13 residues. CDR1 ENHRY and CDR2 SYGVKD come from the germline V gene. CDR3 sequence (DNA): TGTGCCATCAGTGAGCGACAGGGCGGCGAGCAGTACTTC. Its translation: CAISERQGGEQYF.

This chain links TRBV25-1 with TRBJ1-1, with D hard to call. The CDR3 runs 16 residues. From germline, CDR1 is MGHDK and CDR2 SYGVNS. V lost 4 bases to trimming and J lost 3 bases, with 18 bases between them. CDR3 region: CASSASSPGLYTEAFF. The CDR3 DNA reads TGTGCCAGCAGTGCCTCAAGCCCGGGCCTTTACACTGAAGCTTTCTTT.

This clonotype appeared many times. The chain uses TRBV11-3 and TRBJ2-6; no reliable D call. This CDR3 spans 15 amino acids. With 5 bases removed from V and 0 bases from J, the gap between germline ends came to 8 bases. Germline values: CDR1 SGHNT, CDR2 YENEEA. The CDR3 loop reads CASSHRFSGANVLTF. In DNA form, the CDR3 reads TGTGCCAGCAGCCATCGTTTCTCTGGGGCCAACGTCCTGACTTTC.

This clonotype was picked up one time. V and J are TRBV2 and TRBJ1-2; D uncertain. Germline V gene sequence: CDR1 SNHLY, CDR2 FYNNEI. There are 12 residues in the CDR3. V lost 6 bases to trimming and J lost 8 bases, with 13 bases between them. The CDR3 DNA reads TGTGCCAGCAGAGGAGACAAGGACGGCTACACCTTC. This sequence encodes CASRGDKDGYTF.

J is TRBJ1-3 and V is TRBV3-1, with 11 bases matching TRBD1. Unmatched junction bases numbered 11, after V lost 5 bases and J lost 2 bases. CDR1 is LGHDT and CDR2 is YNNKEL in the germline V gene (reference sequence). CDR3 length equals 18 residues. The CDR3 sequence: CASSYPEGQGATGNTIYF. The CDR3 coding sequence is TGTGCCAGCAGCTACCCCGAAGGACAGGGGGCGACTGGAAACACCATATATTTT.

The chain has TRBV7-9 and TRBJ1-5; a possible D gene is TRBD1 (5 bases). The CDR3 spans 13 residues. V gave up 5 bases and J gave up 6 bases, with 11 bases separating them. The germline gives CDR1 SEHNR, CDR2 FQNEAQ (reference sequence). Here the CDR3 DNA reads TGTGCCAGCAGCCCCTTTGGGGGTCAGCCCCAGCATTTT. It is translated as CASSPFGGQPQHF.

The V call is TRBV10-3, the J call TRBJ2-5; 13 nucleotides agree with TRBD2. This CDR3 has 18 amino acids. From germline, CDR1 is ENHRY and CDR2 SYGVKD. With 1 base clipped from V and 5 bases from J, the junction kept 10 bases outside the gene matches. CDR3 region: CAISEWTSGSWFGETQYF. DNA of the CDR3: TGTGCCATCAGTGAGTGGACTAGCGGGAGCTGGTTCGGGGAGACCCAGTACTTC.

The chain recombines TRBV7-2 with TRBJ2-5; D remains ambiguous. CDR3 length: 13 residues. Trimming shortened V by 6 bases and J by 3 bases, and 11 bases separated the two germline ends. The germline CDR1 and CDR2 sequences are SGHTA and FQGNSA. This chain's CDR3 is CASSWLDEETQYF. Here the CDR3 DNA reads TGTGCCAGCAGTTGGCTAGACGAAGAGACCCAGTACTTC.

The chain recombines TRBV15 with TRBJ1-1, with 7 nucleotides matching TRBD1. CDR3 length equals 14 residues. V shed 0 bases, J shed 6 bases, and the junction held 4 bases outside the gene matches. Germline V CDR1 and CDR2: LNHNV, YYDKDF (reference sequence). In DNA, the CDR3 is TGTGCCACCAGCAGAGAACAGGGGACACCTGAAGCTTTCTTT. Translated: CATSREQGTPEAFF.

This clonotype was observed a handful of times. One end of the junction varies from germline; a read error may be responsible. CDR3 DNA: TGTGTCAGCAGCCTAGGGCCGGAACGTGAGCAGTTCTTC. It specifies CVSSLGPEREQFF. J is TRBJ2-1 and V is TRBV11-3; D is unclear. Germline V gives CDR1 SGHNT, CDR2 YENEEA. This CDR3 has 13 residues.

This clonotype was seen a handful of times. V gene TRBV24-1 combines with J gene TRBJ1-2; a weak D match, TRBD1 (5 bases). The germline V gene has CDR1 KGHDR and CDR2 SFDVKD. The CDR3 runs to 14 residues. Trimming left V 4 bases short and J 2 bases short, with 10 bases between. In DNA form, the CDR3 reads TGTGCCACCAGTGACTCCGGGACCAACTATGGCTACACCTTC. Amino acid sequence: CATSDSGTNYGYTF.

CDR3 region: CASSSGAGGTYEQYF. CDR3 sequence (DNA): TGTGCCAGTAGTAGTGGGGCAGGGGGAACCTACGAGCAGTACTTC. The V gene is TRBV19, the J gene TRBJ2-7; TRBD1 matches 7 bases. The CDR3 spans 15 residues. Germline trimming cut 4 bases from V and 2 bases from J; bases unmatched to any gene: 8. Per germline, CDR1 LNHDA and CDR2 SQIVND (reference sequence).

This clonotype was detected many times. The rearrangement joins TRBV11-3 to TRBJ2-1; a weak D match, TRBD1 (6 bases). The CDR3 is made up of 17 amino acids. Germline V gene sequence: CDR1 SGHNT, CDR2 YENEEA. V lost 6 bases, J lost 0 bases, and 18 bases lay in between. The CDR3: CASSQTQGGSSYNEQFF. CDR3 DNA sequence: TGTGCCAGCAGTCAAACTCAAGGGGGTAGCTCCTACAATGAGCAGTTCTTC.

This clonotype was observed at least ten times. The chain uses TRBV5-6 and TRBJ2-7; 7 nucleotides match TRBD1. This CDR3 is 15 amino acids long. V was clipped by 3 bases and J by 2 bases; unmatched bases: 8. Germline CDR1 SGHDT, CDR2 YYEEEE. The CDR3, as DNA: TGTGCCAGCAGCTCGAGGGGGCCAGGGACCTACGAGCAGTACTTC. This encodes CASSSRGPGTYEQYF.

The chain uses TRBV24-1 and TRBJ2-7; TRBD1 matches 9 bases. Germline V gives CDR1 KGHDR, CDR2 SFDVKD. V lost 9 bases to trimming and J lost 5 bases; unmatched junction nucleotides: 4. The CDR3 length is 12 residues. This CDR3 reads CATADRGHEQYF. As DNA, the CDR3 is TGTGCCACCGCGGACAGGGGCCACGAGCAGTACTTC.

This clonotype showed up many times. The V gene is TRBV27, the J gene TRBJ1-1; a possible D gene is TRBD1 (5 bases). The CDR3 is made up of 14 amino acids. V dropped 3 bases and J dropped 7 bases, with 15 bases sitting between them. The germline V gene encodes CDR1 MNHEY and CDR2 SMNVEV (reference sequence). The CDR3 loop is CASSFRDAGGEAFF. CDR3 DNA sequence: TGTGCCAGCAGTTTCCGGGACGCGGGCGGTGAAGCTTTCTTT.

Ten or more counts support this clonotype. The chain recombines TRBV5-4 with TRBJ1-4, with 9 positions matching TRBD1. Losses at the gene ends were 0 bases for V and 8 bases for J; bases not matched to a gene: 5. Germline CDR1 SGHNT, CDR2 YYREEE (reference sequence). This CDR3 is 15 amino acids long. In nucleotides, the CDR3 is TGTGCCAGCAGCTTGGGGGGGACAGGGATCGAAAAACTGTTTTTT. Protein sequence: CASSLGGTGIEKLFF.

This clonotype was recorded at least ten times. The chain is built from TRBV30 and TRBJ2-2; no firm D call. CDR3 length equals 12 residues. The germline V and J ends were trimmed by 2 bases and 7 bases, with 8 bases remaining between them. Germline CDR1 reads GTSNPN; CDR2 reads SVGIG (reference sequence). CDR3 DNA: TGTGCCTGGAGTCCCTTGGACGGGGAGCTGTTTTTT. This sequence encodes CAWSPLDGELFF.

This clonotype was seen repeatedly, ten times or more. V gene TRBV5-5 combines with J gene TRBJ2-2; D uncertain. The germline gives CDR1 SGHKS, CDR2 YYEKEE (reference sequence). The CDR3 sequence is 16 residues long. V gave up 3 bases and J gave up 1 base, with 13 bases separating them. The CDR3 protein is CASSSRGSGNTGELFF. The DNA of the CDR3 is TGTGCCAGCAGCTCCCGAGGTTCGGGGAACACCGGGGAGCTGTTTTTT. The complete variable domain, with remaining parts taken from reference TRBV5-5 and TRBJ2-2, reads DAGVTQSPTHLIKTRGQQVTLRCSPISGHKSVSWYQQVLGQGPQFIFQYYEKEERGRGNFPDRFSARQFPNYSSELNVNALLLGDSALYLCASSSRGSGNTGELFFGEGSRLTVL.

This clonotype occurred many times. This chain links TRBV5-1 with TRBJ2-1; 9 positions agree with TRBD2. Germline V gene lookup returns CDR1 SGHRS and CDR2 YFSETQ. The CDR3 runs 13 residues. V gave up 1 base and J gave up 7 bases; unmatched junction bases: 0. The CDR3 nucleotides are TGCGCCAGCAGCTTGAGCGGGGGGAATGAGCAGTTCTTC. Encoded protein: CASSLSGGNEQFF.

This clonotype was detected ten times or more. CDR3 nucleotide sequence: TGTGCCAGCAGTGAACGTAGTAATTCACCCCTCCACTTT. It encodes CASSERSNSPLHF. This chain connects TRBV6-1 to TRBJ1-6; D unclear. Between the trimmed V and J ends, which lost 2 bases and 6 bases, there was a span of 5 bases. Germline CDR1 is MNHNS and CDR2 is SASEGT. The CDR3 runs to 13 residues.

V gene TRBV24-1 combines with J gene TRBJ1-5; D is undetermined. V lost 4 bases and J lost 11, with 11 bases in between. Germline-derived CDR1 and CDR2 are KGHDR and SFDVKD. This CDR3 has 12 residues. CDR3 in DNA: TGTGCCACCAGTGACCCCCAAGAGACCCAGCATTTT. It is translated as CATSDPQETQHF.

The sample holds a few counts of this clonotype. CDR3 DNA: TGTGCCACCACTGACCCTGGACCGGATTACAATGAGCAGTTCTTC. This encodes CATTDPGPDYNEQFF. The chain carries TRBV24-1 and TRBJ2-1; D ambiguous. The CDR3 length is 15 residues. CDR1 and CDR2 (germline): KGHDR, SFDVKD. V gave up 8 bases and J gave up 4 bases, with 17 bases separating them.

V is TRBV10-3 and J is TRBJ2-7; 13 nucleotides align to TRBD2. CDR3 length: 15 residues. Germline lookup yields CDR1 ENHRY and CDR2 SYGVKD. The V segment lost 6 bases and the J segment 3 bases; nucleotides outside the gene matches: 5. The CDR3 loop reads CAIRPGLAGIYEQYF. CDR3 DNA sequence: TGTGCCATCAGGCCGGGACTAGCGGGGATCTACGAGCAGTACTTC.

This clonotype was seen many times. CDR3 sequence: CASSESGRATYEQYF. Here the CDR3 DNA reads TGTGCCAGCAGTGAAAGCGGGAGGGCCACCTACGAGCAGTACTTC. This rearrangement joins TRBV6-1 to TRBJ2-7; 10 positions match TRBD2. Germline V gene data show CDR1 as MNHNS and CDR2 as SASEGT. Losses at the gene ends were 2 bases for V and 2 bases for J; bases not matched to a gene: 3. This CDR3 spans 15 amino acids.

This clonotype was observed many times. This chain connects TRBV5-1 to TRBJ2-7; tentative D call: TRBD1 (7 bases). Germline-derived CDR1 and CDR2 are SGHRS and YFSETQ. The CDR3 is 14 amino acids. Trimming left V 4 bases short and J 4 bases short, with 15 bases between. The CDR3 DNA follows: TGCGCCAGCAGCCAGCAGGGGGGCCGGTACGAGCAGTACTTC. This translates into CASSQQGGRYEQYF.